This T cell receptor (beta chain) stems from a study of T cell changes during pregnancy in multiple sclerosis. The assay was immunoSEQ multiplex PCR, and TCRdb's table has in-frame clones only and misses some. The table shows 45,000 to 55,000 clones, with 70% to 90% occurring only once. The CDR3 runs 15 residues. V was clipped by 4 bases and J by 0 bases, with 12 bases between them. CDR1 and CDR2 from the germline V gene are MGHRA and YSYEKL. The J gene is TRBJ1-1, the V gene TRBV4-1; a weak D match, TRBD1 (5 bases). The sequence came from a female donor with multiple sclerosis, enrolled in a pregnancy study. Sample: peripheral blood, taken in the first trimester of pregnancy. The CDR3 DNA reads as TGCGCCAGCAGCCGAGCGACAGCGATGAACACTGAAGCTTTCTTT. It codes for CASSRATAMNTEAFF.